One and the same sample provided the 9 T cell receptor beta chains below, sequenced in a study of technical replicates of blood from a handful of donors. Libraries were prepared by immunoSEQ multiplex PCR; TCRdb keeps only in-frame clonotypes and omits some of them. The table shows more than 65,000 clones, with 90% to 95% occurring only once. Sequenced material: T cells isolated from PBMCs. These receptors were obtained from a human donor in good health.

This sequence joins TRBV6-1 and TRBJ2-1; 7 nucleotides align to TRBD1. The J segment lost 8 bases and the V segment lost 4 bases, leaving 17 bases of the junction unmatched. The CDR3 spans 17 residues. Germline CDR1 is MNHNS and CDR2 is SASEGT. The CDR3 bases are TGTGCCAGCAGTGGGCCTTTACAGGGGATGGGTTACGATGAGCAGTTCTTC. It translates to CASSGPLQGMGYDEQFF.

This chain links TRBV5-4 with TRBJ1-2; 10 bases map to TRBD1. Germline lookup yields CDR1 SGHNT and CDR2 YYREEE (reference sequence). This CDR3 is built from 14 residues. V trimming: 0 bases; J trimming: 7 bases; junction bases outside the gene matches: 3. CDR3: CASSLGQGASGYTF. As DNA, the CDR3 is TGTGCCAGCAGCTTGGGACAGGGGGCGAGTGGCTACACCTTC.

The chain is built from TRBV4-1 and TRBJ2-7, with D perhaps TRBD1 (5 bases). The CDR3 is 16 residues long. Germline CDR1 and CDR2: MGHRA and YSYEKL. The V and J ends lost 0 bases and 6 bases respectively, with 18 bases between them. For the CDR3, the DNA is TGCGCCAGCAGCCAAGAATGGGGCGCAGACCACCGCGAGCAGTACTTC. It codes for CASSQEWGADHREQYF.

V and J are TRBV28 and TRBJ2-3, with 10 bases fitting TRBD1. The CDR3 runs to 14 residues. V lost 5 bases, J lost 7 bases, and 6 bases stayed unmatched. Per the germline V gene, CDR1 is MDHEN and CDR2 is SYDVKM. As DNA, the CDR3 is TGTGCCAGCAGTCCCCCGGACAGGGGGAATACGCAGTATTTT. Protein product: CASSPPDRGNTQYF.

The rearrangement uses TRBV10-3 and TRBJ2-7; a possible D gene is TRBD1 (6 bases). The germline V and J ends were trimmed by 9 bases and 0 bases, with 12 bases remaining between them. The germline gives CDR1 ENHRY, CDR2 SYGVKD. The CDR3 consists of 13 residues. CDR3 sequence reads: CAIGQSSSYEQYF. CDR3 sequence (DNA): TGTGCCATAGGACAGAGCAGCTCCTACGAGCAGTACTTC.

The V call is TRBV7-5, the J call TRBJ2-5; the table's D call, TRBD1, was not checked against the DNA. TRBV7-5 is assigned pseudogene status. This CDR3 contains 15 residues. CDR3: CVRGIHRTGQETQYF. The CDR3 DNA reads TGTGTCAGAGGGATTCATCGGACAGGTCAAGAGACCCAGTACTTC.

The CDR3 DNA reads as TGTGCCAGCAGTGATAGACAGGGGAGGGGCTACACCTTC. Protein product: CASSDRQGRGYTF. V gene TRBV2 combines with J gene TRBJ1-2, with 8 bases that match TRBD1. Germline V gives CDR1 SNHLY, CDR2 FYNNEI. The CDR3 is 13 residues long. With 3 bases clipped from V and 8 bases from J, the junction kept 5 bases outside the gene matches.

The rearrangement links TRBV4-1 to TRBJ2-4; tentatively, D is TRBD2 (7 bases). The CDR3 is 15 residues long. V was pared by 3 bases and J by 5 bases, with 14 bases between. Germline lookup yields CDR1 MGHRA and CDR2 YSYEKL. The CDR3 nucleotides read TGCGCCAGCAGCCAGATAGGGGAGGGGGAAAACATTCAGTACTTC. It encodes CASSQIGEGENIQYF.

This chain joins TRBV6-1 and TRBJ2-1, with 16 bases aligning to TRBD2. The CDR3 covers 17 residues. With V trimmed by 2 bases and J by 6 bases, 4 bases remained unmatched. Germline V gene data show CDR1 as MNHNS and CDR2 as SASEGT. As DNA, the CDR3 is TGTGCCAGCAGTGAACCGGGACTAGCGGGGGGGCCCAATGAGCAGTTCTTC. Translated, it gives CASSEPGLAGGPNEQFF.